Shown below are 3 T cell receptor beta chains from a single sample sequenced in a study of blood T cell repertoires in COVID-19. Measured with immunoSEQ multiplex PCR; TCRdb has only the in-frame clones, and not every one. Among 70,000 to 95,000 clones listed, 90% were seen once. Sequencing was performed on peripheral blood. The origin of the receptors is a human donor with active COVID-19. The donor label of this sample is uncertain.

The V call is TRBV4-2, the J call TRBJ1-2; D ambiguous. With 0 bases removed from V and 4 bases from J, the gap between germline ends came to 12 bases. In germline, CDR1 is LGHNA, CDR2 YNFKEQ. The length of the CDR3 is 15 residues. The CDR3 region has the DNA TGTGCCAGCAGCCAAGATGTGCGCAGGTCCTATGGCTACACCTTC. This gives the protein CASSQDVRRSYGYTF.

This CDR3 reads CASSQERGFANEKLFF. In DNA form, the CDR3 reads TGTGCCAGCAGCCAAGAAAGAGGGTTTGCTAATGAAAAACTGTTTTTT. V usage is TRBV4-2 and J usage is TRBJ1-4; D uncertain. The CDR3 consists of 16 residues. Germline CDR1 and CDR2: LGHNA and YNFKEQ. Trimming removed 0 bases at V and 3 bases at J, with 11 bases between.

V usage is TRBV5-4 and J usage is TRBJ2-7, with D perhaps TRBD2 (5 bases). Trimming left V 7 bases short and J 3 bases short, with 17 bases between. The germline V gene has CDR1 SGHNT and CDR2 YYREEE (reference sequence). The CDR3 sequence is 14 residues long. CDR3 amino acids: CASGVGGSVYEQYF. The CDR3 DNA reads TGTGCCAGCGGGGTTGGAGGTTCGGTCTACGAGCAGTACTTC.